This T cell receptor beta chain derives from a study of OX40 agonist ivuxolimab in advanced cancers. Study summary: A diagnosis of hepatocellular carcinoma, melanoma, renal cell or head and neck cancer was present in dose-escalation patients.

Per germline, CDR1 SGDLS and CDR2 YYNGEE. The CDR3 covers 14 residues. The V end lost 3 bases, the J end lost 4 bases, and 13 bases lay between the germline ends. Using immunoSEQ multiplex PCR, the repertoire was profiled, and TCRdb retains in-frame clones only, with some absent. The data show about 38,000 clones, roughly 90% seen once. This chain joins TRBV9 and TRBJ1-2, with D maybe TRBD1 (5 bases). The sequence was obtained from an adult with an advanced solid tumor such as melanoma, head and neck, liver or kidney cancer. The specimen was CD4+ or CD8+ T cells sorted from blood, collected in a trial of the OX40 agonist ivuxolimab. As DNA, the CDR3 is TGTGCCAGCAGCGCCGGGGGAGGGTCCTATGGCTACACCTTC. This gives the protein CASSAGGGSYGYTF.